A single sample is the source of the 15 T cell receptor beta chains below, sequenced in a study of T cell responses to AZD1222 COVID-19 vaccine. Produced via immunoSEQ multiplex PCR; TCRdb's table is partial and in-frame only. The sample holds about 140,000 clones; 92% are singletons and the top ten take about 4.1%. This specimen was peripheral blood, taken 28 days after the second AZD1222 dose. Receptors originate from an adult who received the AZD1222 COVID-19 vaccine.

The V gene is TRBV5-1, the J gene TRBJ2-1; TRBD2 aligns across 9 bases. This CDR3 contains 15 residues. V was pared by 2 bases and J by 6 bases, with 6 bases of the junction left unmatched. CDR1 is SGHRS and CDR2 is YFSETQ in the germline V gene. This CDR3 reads CASSFLAGNLNEQFF. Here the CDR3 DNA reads TGCGCCAGCAGCTTCCTAGCGGGGAACCTCAATGAGCAGTTCTTC.

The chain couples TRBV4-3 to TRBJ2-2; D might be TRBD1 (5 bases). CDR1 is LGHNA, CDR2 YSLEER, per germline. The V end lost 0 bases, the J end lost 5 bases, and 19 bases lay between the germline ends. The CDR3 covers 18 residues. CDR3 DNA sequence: TGCGCCAGCAGCCAAGATCGGGTTAGGCAGGGCATAACCGGGGAGCTGTTTTTT. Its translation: CASSQDRVRQGITGELFF.

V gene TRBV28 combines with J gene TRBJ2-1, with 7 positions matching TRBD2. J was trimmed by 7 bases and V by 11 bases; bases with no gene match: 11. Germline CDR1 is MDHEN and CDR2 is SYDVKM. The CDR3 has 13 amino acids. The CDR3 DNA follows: TGTGCCTGTCGGGACGGGGGGATGAATGAGCAGTTCTTC. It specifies CACRDGGMNEQFF.

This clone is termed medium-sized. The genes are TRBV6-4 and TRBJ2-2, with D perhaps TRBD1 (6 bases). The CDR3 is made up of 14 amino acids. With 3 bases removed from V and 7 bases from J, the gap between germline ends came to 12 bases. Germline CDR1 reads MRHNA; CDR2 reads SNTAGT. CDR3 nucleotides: TGTGCCAGCAGTGAAGCAGGGGAAAGCGGGGAGCTGTTTTTT. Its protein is CASSEAGESGELFF.

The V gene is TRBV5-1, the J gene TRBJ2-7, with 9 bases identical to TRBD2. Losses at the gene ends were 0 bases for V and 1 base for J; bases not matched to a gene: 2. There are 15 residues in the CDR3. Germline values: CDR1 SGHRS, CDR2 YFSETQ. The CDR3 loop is CASSLAAGGSYEQYF. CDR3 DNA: TGCGCCAGCAGCTTGGCCGCGGGGGGGTCCTACGAGCAGTACTTC.

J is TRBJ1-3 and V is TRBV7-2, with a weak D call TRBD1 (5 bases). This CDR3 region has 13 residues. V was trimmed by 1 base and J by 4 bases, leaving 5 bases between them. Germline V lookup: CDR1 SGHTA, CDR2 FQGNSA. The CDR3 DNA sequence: TGTGCCAGCAGCTTAGGGACAGGAAACACCATATATTTT. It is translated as CASSLGTGNTIYF.

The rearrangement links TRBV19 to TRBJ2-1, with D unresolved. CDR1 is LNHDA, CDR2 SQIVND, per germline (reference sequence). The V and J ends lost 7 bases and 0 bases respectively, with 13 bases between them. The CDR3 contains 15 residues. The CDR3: CASTPFGNSYNEQFF. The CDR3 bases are TGTGCCAGTACTCCCTTCGGTAACTCCTACAATGAGCAGTTCTTC.

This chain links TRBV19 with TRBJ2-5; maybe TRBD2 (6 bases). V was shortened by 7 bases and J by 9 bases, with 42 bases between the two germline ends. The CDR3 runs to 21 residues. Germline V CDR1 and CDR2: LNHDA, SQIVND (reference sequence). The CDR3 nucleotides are TGTGCCAGTACCCCTCACTCCTTCCTCACCACGCGGGACTCCCCCTTTGGTTCCCAGTACTTC. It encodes CASTPHSFLTTRDSPFGSQYF.

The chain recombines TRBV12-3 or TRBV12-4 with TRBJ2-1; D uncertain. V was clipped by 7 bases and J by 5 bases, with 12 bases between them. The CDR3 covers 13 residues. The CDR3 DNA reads TGTGCCAGCACCCGCCTAGGTAACAATGAGCAGTTCTTC. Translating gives CASTRLGNNEQFF.

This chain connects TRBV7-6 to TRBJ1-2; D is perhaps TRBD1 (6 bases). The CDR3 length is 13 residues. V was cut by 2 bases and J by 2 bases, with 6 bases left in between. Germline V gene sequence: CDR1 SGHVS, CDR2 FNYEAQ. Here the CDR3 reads CASSLQGNYGYTF. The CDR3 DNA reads TGTGCCAGCAGCTTACAGGGGAACTATGGCTACACCTTC.

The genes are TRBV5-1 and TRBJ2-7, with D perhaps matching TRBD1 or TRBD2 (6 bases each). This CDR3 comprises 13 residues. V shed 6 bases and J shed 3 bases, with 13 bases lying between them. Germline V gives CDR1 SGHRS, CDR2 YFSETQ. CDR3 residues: CASNKGGGYEQYF. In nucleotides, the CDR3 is TGCGCCAGCAATAAAGGGGGAGGCTACGAGCAGTACTTC.

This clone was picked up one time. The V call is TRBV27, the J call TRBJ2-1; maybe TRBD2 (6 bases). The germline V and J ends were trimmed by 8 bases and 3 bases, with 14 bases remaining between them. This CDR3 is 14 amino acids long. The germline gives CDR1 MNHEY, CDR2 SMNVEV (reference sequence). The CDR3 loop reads CASREGGLYNEQFF. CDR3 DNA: TGTGCCAGCCGGGAAGGAGGGCTCTACAATGAGCAGTTCTTC.

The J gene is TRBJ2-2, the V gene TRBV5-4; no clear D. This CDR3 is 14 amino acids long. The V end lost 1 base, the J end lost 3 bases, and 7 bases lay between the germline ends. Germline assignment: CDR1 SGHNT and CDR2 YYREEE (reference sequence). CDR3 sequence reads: CASSLSRHTGELFF. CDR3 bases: TGTGCCAGCAGCTTGTCTAGACACACCGGGGAGCTGTTTTTT.

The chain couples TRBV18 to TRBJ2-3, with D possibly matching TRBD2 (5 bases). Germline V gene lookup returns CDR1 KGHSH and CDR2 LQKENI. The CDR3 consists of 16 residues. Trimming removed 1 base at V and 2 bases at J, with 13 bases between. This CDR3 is CASSPRGRTSTDTQYF. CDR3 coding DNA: TGTGCCAGCTCACCACGAGGACGGACTTCCACAGATACGCAGTATTTT.

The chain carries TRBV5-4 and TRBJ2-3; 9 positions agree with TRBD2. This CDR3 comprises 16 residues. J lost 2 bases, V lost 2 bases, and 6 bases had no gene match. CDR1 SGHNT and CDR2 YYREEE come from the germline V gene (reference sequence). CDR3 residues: CASSFLGGGATDTQYF. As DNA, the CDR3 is TGTGCCAGCAGCTTCCTGGGCGGGGGGGCCACAGATACGCAGTATTTT.